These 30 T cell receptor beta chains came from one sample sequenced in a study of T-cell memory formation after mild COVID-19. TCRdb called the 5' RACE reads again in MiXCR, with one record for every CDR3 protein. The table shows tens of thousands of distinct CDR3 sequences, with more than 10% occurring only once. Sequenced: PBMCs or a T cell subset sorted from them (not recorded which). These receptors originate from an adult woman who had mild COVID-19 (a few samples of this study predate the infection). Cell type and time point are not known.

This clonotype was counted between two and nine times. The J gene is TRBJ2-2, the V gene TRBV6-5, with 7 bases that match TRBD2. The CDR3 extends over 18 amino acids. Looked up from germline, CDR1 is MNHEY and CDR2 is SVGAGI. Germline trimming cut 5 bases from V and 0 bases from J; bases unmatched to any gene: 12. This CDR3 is CASSRRVPLAANTGELFF. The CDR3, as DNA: TGTGCCAGCAGTCGAAGGGTTCCTCTAGCGGCGAACACCGGGGAGCTGTTTTTT.

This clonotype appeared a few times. This CDR3 is CATSNEGSTEAFF. The CDR3 DNA reads TGTGCCACTTCGAACGAAGGTTCCACTGAAGCTTTCTTT. The rearrangement joins TRBV7-9 to TRBJ1-1; D is uncertain. The CDR3 extends over 13 amino acids. The V gene's germline CDR1 is SEHNR and CDR2 FQNEAQ (reference sequence). Between the trimmed V and J ends, which lost 10 bases and 4 bases, there was a span of 16 bases. The complete variable domain, with remaining parts taken from reference TRBV7-9 and TRBJ1-1, reads DTGVSQNPRHKITKRGQNVTFRCDPISEHNRLYWYRQTLGQGPEFLTYFQNEAQLEKSRLLSDRFSAERPKGSFSTLEIQRTEQGDSAMYLCATSNEGSTEAFFGQGTRLTVV.

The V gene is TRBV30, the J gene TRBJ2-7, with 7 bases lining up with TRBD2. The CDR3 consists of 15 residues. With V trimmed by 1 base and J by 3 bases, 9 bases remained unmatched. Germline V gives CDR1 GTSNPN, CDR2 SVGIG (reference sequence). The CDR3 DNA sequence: TGTGCCTGGAGTGCCCTCGGGAGCGGGGACTACGAGCAGTACTTC. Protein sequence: CAWSALGSGDYEQYF.

CDR3 protein: CATSDRTDYGKNIQYF. CDR3 coding DNA: TGTGCCACCAGCGATCGGACGGACTATGGAAAAAACATTCAGTACTTC. The rearrangement joins TRBV15 to TRBJ2-4, with D possibly matching TRBD2 (6 bases). Germline CDR1 and CDR2: LNHNV and YYDKDF (reference sequence). Trimming took 5 bases from V and 4 from J, leaving 18 bases between them. The CDR3 has 16 residues.

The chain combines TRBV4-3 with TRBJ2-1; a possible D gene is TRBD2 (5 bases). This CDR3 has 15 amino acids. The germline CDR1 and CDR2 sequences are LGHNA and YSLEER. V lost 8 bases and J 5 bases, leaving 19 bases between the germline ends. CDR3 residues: CASSGVFPVDNEQFF. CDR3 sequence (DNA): TGCGCCAGCTCCGGGGTATTCCCCGTCGACAATGAGCAGTTCTTC.

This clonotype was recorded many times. The CDR3, as DNA: TGCAGCGTTGCTCAGGGGTGGGATGAGCAGTTCTTC. Its protein is CSVAQGWDEQFF. J is TRBJ2-1 and V is TRBV29-1, with a weak D call TRBD1 (6 bases). Germline V lookup: CDR1 SQVTM, CDR2 ANQGSEA. Trimming removed 4 bases from V and 8 bases from J, with 12 bases in between. The CDR3 spans 12 residues.

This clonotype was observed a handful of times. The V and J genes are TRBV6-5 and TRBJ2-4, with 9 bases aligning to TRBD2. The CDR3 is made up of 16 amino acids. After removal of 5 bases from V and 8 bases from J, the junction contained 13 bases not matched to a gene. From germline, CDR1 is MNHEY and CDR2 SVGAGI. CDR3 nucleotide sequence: TGTGCCAGCAGTCCTAACTCTAGCGGGGCCAAGGACATTCAGTACTTC. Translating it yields CASSPNSSGAKDIQYF.

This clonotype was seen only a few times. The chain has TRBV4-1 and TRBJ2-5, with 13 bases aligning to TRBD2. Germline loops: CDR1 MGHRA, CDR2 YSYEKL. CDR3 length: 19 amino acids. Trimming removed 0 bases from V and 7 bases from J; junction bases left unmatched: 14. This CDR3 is CASSQESLAGGLSEWTQYF. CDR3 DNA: TGCGCCAGCAGCCAAGAATCACTAGCGGGGGGGCTATCTGAGTGGACCCAGTACTTC.

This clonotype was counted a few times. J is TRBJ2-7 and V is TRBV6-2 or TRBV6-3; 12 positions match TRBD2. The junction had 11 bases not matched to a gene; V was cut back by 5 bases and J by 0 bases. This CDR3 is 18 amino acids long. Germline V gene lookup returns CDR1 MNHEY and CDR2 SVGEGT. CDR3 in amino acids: CASSTPRTSGTISYEQYF. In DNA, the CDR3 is TGTGCCAGCAGTACCCCCCGGACTAGCGGGACCATCTCCTACGAGCAGTACTTC.

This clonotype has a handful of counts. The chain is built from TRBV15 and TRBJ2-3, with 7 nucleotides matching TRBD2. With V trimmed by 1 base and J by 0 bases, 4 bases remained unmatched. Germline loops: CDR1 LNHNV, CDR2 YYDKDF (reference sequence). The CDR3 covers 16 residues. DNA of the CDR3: TGTGCCACCAGCAGAGTGGAGCGGGGTAGCACAGATACGCAGTATTTT. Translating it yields CATSRVERGSTDTQYF.

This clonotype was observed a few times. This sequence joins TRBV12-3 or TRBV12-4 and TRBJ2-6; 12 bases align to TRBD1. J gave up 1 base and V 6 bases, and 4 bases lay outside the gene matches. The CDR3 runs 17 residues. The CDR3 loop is CASRPGQGASGANVLTF. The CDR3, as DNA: TGTGCCAGCAGACCGGGACAGGGGGCGTCTGGGGCCAACGTCCTGACTTTC.

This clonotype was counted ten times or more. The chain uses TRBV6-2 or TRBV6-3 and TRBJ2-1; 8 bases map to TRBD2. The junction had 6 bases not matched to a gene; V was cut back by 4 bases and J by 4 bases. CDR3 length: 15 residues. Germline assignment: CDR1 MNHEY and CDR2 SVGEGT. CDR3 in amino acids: CASSSREGIYNEQFF. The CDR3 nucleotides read TGTGCCAGCAGTTCCCGGGAGGGAATATACAATGAGCAGTTCTTC.

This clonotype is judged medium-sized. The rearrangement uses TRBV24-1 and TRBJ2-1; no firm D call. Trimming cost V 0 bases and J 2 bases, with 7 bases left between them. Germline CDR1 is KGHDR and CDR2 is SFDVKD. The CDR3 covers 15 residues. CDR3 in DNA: TGTGCCACCAGTGATTTGCAAGGACCCTACAATGAGCAGTTCTTC. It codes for CATSDLQGPYNEQFF.

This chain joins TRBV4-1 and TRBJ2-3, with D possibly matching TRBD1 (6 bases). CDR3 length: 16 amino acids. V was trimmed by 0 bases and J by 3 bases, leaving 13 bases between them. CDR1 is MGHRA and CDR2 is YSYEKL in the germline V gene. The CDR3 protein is CASSQEGPRGTDTQYF. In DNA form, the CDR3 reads TGCGCCAGCAGCCAAGAAGGTCCAAGGGGGACAGATACGCAGTATTTT.

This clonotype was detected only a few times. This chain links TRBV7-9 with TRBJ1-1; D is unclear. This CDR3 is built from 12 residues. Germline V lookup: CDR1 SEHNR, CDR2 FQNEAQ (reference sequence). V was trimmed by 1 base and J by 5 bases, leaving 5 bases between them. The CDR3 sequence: CASSLGPTEAFF. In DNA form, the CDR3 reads TGTGCCAGCAGCTTAGGGCCAACTGAAGCTTTCTTT.

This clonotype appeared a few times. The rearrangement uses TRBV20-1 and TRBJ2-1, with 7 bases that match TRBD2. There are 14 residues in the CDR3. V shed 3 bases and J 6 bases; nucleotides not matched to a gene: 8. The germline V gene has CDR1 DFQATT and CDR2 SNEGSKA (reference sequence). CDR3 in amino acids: CSARELAKGNEQFF. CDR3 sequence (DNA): TGCAGTGCTAGGGAACTAGCGAAGGGCAATGAGCAGTTCTTC.

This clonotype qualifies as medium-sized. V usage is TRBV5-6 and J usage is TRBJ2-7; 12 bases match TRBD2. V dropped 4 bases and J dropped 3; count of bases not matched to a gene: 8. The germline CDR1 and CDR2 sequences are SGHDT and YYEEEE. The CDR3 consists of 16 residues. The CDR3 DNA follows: TGTGCCAGCAGCGGGGGACTAGCGGGTCGCTTCTACGAGCAGTACTTC. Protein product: CASSGGLAGRFYEQYF.

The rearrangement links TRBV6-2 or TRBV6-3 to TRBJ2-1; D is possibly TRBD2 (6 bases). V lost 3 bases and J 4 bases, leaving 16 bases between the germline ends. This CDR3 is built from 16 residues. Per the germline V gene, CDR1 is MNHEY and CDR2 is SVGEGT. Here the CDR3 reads CASSYLGGVNYNEQFF. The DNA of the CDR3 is TGTGCCAGCAGTTATCTCGGCGGGGTGAATTACAATGAGCAGTTCTTC.

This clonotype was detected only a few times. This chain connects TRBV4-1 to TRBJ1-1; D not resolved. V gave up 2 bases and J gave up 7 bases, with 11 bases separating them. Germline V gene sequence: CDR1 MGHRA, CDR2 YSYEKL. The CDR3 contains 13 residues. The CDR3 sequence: CASSQTHLNEAFF. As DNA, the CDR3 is TGCGCCAGCAGCCAAACACACTTGAATGAAGCTTTCTTT.

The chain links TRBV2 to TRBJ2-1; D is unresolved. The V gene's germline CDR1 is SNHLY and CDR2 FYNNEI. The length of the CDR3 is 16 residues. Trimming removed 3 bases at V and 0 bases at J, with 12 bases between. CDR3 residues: CASSDPLESSYNEQFF. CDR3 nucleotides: TGTGCCAGCAGTGACCCACTTGAGAGCTCCTACAATGAGCAGTTCTTC.

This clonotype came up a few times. The CDR3 nucleotides read TGCGCCAGCAGCCTGGGGGCAGGGGGCGTAGAGACCCAGTACTTC. Translated, it gives CASSLGAGGVETQYF. This rearrangement joins TRBV5-1 to TRBJ2-5, with TRBD1 matching 8 bases. The germline V gene has CDR1 SGHRS and CDR2 YFSETQ. There are 15 residues in the CDR3. The junction had 9 bases not matched to a gene; V was cut back by 4 bases and J by 4 bases. Together with reference TRBV5-1 and TRBJ2-5, the CDR3 gives the full variable domain: KAGVTQTPRYLIKTRGQQVTLSCSPISGHRSVSWYQQTPGQGLQFLFEYFSETQRNKGNFPGRFSGRQFSNSRSEMNVSTLELGDSALYLCASSLGAGGVETQYFGPGTRLLVL.

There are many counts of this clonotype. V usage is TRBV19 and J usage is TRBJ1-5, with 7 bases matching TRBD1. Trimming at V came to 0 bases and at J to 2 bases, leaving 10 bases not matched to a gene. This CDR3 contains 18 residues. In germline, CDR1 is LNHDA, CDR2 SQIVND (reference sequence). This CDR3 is CASSIDDRARLGNQPQHF. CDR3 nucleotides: TGTGCCAGTAGTATAGACGACAGGGCCCGGTTGGGCAATCAGCCCCAGCATTTT.

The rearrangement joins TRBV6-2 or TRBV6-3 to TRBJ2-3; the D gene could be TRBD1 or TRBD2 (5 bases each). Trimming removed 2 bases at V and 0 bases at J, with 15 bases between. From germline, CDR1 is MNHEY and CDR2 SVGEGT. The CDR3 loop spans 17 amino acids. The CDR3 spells CASSYERGERSTDTQYF. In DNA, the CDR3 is TGTGCCAGCAGTTACGAACGGGGCGAGAGGAGCACAGATACGCAGTATTTT.

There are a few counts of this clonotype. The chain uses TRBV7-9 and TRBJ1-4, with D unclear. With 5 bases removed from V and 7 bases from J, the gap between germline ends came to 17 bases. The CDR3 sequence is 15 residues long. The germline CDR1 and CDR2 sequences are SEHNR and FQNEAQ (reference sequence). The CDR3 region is CASSTSVSRSEKLFF. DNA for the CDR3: TGTGCCAGCAGCACCTCGGTCTCCAGATCTGAAAAACTGTTTTTT.

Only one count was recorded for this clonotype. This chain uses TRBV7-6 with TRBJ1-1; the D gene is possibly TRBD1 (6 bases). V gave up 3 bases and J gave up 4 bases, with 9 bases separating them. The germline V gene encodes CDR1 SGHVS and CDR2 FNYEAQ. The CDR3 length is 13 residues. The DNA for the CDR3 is TGTGCCAGCAGCTTGGACAGTCCCACTGAAGCTTTCTTT. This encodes CASSLDSPTEAFF.

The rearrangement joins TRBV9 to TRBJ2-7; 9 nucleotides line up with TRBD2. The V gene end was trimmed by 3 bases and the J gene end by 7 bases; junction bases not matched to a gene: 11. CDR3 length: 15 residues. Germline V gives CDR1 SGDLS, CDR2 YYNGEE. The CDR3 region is CASSAGPAGGREQYF. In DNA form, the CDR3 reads TGTGCCAGCAGCGCAGGGCCAGCGGGAGGTCGAGAGCAGTACTTC.

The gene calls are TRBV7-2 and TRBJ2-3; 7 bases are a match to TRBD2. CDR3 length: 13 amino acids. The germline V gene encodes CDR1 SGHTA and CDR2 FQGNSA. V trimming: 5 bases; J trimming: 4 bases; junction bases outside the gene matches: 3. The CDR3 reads CASSGLDSDTQYF. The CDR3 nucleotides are TGTGCCAGCAGCGGACTAGATTCAGATACGCAGTATTTT.

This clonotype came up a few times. CDR3: CASSLGSGAYNEQFF. The DNA of the CDR3 is TGTGCCAGCAGTTTAGGGTCGGGGGCCTACAATGAGCAGTTCTTC. The chain has TRBV27 and TRBJ2-1, with D possibly being TRBD2 (6 bases). Germline CDR1 and CDR2: MNHEY and SMNVEV (reference sequence). The CDR3 covers 15 residues. Trimming stripped 2 bases from V and 2 bases from J, with 10 bases between.

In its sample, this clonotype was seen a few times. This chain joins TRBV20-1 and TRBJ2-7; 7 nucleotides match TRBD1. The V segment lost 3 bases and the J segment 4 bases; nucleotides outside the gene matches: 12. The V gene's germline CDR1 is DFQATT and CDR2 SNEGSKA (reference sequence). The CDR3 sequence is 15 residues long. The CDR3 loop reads CSARGWGQPVYEQYF. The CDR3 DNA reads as TGCAGTGCTAGGGGCTGGGGACAGCCCGTGTACGAGCAGTACTTC.

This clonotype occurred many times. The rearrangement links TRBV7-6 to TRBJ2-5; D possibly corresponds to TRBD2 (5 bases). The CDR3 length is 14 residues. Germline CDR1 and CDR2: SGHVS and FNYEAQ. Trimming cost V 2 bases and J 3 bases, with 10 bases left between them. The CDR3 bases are TGTGCCAGCAGCTTAACCAGCGGTGAAGAGACCCAGTACTTC. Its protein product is CASSLTSGEETQYF. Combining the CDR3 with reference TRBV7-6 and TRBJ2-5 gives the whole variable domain GAGVSQSPRYKVTKRGQDVALRCDPISGHVSLYWYRQALGQGPEFLTYFNYEAQQDKSGLPNDRFSAERPEGSISTLTIQRTEQRDSAMYRCASSLTSGEETQYFGPGTRLLVL.